The sequence of this TCR beta chain was determined in a study of cytotoxic CD8 clonotypes in ibrutinib-treated CLL (dated by TCRdb to about 2021). Regarding the research as a whole: The cohort included about 15 treatment-naive and ten to eleven relapsed/refractory patients; 17 to 18 were IGHV unmutated. Partial responses were observed in roughly 24 patients and complete responses in 2; after a median follow-up of 68 months, remission was maintained in approximately 14 patients and progression was observed in some twelve. Response samples were taken after a median of 12 months on treatment, ranging from about 6 to 40 months. On average, each sample had some 250,000 productive templates and almost 95,000 productive rearrangements. Of the approximately 86 participants in the trial, about 25 had longitudinal samples available. Cryopreserved peripheral blood mononuclear cells were collected before treatment, at response, and at either disease progression or sustained remission. All remission and progressive disease samples were collected while patients were still receiving ibrutinib.

General findings and caveats noted by the study authors: Sampling times were not matched between patients in sustained remission and patients whose disease was progressing, and lymph node repertoires were not examined. Public clonotypes were rare and either shrank or stayed stable during treatment, and the rise in clonality at ibrutinib response reflected expansion of private clonotypes. At baseline, clonality was higher than in age-matched healthy donors and showed a strong correlation with circulating CD8+ T-cell counts. Clonality rose at ibrutinib response, remained stable during sustained remission, and dropped back toward baseline at progression.

In the case of this clone: Its antigen is not yet known. The record has no base qualities; no much larger clone is one base away.

What this sample's time point label stands for: approximately twelve months on ibrutinib. Approximately 2 micrograms of genomic DNA were extracted from cryopreserved PBMCs for TCR beta library preparation. High-throughput TCR beta sequencing was performed on longitudinal blood samples from CLL patients receiving ibrutinib monotherapy. The patients took part in an open-label, single-center phase 2 trial of ibrutinib monotherapy. Each clonotype received, on average, about 10x coverage in deep resolution sequencing performed on a MiSeq, where the target depth lay between 1 in 1 million and 1 in 200,000 T cells. TCR beta libraries were generated with the immunoSEQ hsTCRB Kit. The paper's data handling went like this. Data were analyzed with ImmunoSEQ Data Assistant and ImmunoSEQ Analyzer, with V, D and J genes assigned per IMGT definitions. Clonality, with values ranging from 0 to 1, was calculated as one minus the normalized Shannon entropy of productive rearrangement frequencies. Only overrepresented clonotypes making up at least 0.05% of the repertoire of each patient were included in the public clonotype analysis. Approximately 13 age-matched healthy donor repertoires from immuneACCESS served as clonality controls. The table was pulled from immuneACCESS by TCRdb, which kept in-frame rearrangements only. Such tables lose some clones; where checked, under half of the loss comes from unresolved V genes, and the rest has no known cause. V and J calls plus clone size are reproduced from that table; the DNA served to infer D and trimming. The sample table lists about 130,000 clones, roughly three quarters of them with a count of one. The biggest ten clones account for roughly 13% of the sample.

Sequenced material: PBMCs, taken after 12 months of ibrutinib treatment. This TCR was recovered from a human donor with chronic lymphocytic leukemia.

The DNA reads TGTGCCAGTAGTATTAATCGGGGAGGGTCCGACGAGCAGTACTTC. Translated, it gives CASSINRGGSDEQYF. The rearranged chain carries TRBV19 and TRBJ2-7; 7 bases in between match TRBD2. The germline V gene (reference sequence) supplies CDR1 LNHDA and CDR2 SQIVND. The CDR3 starts with the cysteine, ends with the phenylalanine, and has 15 residues. The kept DNA is CDR3 alone, 45 bases in frame from the first base. The V end gives up 3 bases and the J end 5 bases, leaving 10 bases in the junction not matched to a gene.